This T cell receptor beta chain was profiled in a study of cytomegalovirus exposure and HLA in healthy donors. The trim removed 6 bases at V and 10 bases at J, leaving 15 bases unmatched. The CDR3 covers 16 residues. The V gene's germline CDR1 is SGHRS and CDR2 YFSETQ. Sampled while nominally healthy, donors likely had unrecorded immune exposures. Points from the study as a whole: In a later analysis, V- and J-gene trimming of beta chains associated with a DCLRE1C missense variant, replicated independently. Accurate prediction of most subjects' HLA-A and HLA-B alleles from TCR beta sequences was reported.

Remarks on this clone: As yet, its antigen is unknown.

The PCR used 60 Vbeta and 13 Jbeta primers. Assay used: immunoSEQ multiplex PCR; TCRdb lists only in-frame clones, some missing. The sample consists of 40,000 to 55,000 clones, roughly four fifths of them appearing once. The origin of this receptor is a boy younger than 18 in good health and CMV-seropositive. The sequencing input was PBMCs. The chain is built from TRBV5-1 and TRBJ2-2, with 10 nucleotides matching TRBD2. This CDR3 reads CASTEGATSGVEELFF. As DNA, the CDR3 is TGCGCCAGCACCGAGGGGGCTACTAGCGGGGTAGAGGAGCTGTTTTTT.